What follows are 3 T cell receptor beta chains derived from one specimen sequenced in a study of T cell changes during pregnancy in multiple sclerosis (dated by TCRdb to the late 2010s). The library was obtained by the immunoSEQ multiplex PCR assay. TCRdb limited this immuneACCESS table to in-frame rearrangements with V and J called. A share of clones is missing; checked studies link under half to unresolved V genes, and the rest is unexplained. The table for this sample lists 35,000 to 45,000 clones; approximately 93% of them were counted only once. Jointly, the top ten make up approximately 0.38% of the sample. Sequencing was performed on CD4+ T cells from peripheral blood mononuclear cells, taken in the first trimester of pregnancy. These receptors were taken from a female donor with multiple sclerosis, enrolled in a pregnancy study.

In its sample, this clone was seen once. V usage is TRBV7-3 and J usage is TRBJ2-2; 9 bases agree with TRBD2. Trimming removed 5 bases from V and 10 bases from J; junction bases left unmatched: 11. The length of the CDR3 is 15 residues. Germline values: CDR1 SGHTA, CDR2 FQGTGA. In DNA, the CDR3 is TGTGCCAGCAGCAAATCTGGGACTAGCTCGGAGGAGCTGTTTTTT. This codes for CASSKSGTSSEELFF.

The CDR3 DNA is TGCGCCACCCACCGGGACAGCTCCTACGAGCAGTACTTC. Encoded protein: CATHRDSSYEQYF. The chain combines TRBV10-1 with TRBJ2-7, with 7 bases that match TRBD1. The germline gives CDR1 WNHNN, CDR2 SYGVQD (reference sequence). This CDR3 is built from 13 residues. V trimming: 10 bases; J trimming: 0 bases; junction bases outside the gene matches: 6.

The chain is built from TRBV6-1 and TRBJ1-5; D is possibly TRBD1 (5 bases). Per germline, CDR1 MNHNS and CDR2 SASEGT. The CDR3 has 15 amino acids. V was cut by 5 bases and J by 1 base, with 12 bases left in between. Written as DNA, the CDR3 is TGTGCCAGCAGTCCCCAGGGAAACAGCAATCAGCCCCAGCATTTT. Its protein product is CASSPQGNSNQPQHF.